This T cell receptor (beta chain) was recovered during a study of cytomegalovirus exposure and HLA in healthy donors. Donors had nominal health at sampling but likely had unrecorded immune exposures. Germline CDR1 is SGHDT and CDR2 is YYEEEE. This CDR3 comprises 15 residues. The PCR ran on 60 Vbeta and 13 Jbeta primers. This table comes from immunoSEQ multiplex PCR, and its TCRdb copy is limited to in-frame clones, with some not included. The sample lists about 170,000 clones, about four fifths occurring once. As concerns this clone: Compared with germline, one end of the junction differs, possibly owing to a read error.

V usage is TRBV5-6 and J usage is TRBJ2-3; 7 bases line up with TRBD1. Input material: PBMCs. This TCR was sampled from a man aged 30 to 39 in good health and CMV-seropositive. CDR3 sequence reads: CASTLPGTATDTQYF. The CDR3 DNA reads TGTGCCAGCACCTTGCCCGGGACAGCCACAGATACGCAGTATTTT.